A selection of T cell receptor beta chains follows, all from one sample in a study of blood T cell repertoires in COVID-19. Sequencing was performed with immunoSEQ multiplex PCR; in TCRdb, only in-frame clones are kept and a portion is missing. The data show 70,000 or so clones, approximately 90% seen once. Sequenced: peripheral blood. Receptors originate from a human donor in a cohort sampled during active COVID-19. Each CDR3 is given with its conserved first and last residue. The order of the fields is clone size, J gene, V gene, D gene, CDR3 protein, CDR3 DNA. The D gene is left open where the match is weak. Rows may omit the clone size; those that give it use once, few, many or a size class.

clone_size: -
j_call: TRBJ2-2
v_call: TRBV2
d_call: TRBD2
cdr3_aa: CASSEVTSGSGGELFF
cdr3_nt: TGTGCCAGCAGTGAAGTGACTAGCGGGAGTGGCGGGGAGCTGTTTTTT

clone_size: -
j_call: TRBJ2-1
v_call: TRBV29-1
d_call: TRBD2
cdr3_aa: CSVEVGTSGSGEQFF
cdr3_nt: TGCAGCGTTGAAGTTGGGACTAGCGGGAGCGGCGAGCAGTTCTTC

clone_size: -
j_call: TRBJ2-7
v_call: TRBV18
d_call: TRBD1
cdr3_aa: CASSRDRDGEQYF
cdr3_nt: TGTGCCAGCTCACGGGACAGGGACGGCGAGCAGTACTTC

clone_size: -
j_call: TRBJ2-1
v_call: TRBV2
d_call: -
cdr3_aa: CASSESGHNEQFF
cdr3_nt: TGTGCCAGCAGTGAATCAGGGCACAATGAGCAGTTCTTC

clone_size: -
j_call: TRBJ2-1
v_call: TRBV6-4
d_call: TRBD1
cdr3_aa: CASSDSTGGAEQFF
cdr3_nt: TGTGCCAGCAGTGACTCGACAGGGGGCGCTGAGCAGTTCTTC

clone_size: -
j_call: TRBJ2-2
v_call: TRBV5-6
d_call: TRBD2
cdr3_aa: CASSYGRPNTGELFF
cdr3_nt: TGTGCCAGCAGCTACGGGAGGCCCAACACCGGGGAGCTGTTTTTT

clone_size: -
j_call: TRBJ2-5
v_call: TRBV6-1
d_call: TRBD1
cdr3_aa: CASSEHLTGAMGTQYF
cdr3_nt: TGTGCCAGCAGTGAACACCTGACAGGGGCGATGGGGACCCAGTACTTC

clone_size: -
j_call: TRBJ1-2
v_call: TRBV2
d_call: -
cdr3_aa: CASSDIGVDGYTF
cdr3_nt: TGTGCCAGCAGTGATATAGGGGTGGATGGCTACACCTTC

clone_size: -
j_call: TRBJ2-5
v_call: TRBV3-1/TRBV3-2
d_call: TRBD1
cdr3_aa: CASSQGTGRKTQYF
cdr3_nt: TGTGCCAGCAGCCAAGGGACAGGACGTAAGACCCAGTACTTC

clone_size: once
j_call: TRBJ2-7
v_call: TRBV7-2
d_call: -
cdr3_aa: CASSLLYHEQYF
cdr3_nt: TGTGCCAGCAGCTTACTTTATCACGAGCAGTACTTC

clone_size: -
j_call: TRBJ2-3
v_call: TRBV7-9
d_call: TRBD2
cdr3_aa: CASSLSGTSRSDTQYF
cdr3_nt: TGTGCCAGCAGCTTATCCGGGACTAGCAGATCAGATACGCAGTATTTT

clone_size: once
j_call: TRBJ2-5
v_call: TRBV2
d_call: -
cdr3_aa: CASNPGVKETQYF
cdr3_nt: TGTGCCAGCAACCCGGGAGTCAAAGAGACCCAGTACTTC

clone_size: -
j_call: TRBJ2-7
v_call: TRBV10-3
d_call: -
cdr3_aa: CAISVASTYEQYF
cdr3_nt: TGTGCCATCAGTGTTGCCTCGACTTACGAGCAGTACTTC

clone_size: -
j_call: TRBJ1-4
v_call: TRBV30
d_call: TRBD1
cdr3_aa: CAWSHGRGFEKLFF
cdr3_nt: TGTGCCTGGAGTCACGGCAGGGGGTTCGAAAAACTGTTTTTT

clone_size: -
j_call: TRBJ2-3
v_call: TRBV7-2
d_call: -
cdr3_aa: CASSFTGSTQYF
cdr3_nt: TGTGCCAGCAGCTTCACAGGATCTACGCAGTATTTT

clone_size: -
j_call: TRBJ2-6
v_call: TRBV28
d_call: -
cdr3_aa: CASSSRDISGANVLTF
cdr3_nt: TGTGCCAGCAGTTCCCGTGACATCTCTGGGGCCAACGTCCTGACTTTC

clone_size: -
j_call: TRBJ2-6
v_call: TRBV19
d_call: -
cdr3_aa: CASSLGAGANVLTF
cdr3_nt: TGTGCCAGTAGTCTAGGGGCCGGGGCCAACGTCCTGACTTTC

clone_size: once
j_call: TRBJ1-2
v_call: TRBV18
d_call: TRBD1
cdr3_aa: CASSPRDRYGYTF
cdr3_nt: TGTGCCAGCTCACCGCGGGACAGGTATGGCTACACCTTC